This TCR beta chain is drawn from a study of blood T cell repertoires in COVID-19. V lost 0 bases and J lost 7; bases outside the gene matches: 8. The CDR3 has 15 residues. Germline V lookup: CDR1 LGHNA, CDR2 YSLEER. Measured with immunoSEQ multiplex PCR; TCRdb has only the in-frame clones, and not every one. The sample lists 200,000 or so clones; 79% were seen once. This clone was seen a handful of times. The gene calls are TRBV4-3 and TRBJ1-2; 7 positions agree with TRBD1. Sequenced: peripheral blood. The clonotype was recovered from a man aged 55 to 69 with active or convalescent COVID-19. The CDR3 DNA follows: TGCGCCAGCAGCCAAGACCTGACAGGGTTTAGTGGCTACACCTTC. Its protein is CASSQDLTGFSGYTF.